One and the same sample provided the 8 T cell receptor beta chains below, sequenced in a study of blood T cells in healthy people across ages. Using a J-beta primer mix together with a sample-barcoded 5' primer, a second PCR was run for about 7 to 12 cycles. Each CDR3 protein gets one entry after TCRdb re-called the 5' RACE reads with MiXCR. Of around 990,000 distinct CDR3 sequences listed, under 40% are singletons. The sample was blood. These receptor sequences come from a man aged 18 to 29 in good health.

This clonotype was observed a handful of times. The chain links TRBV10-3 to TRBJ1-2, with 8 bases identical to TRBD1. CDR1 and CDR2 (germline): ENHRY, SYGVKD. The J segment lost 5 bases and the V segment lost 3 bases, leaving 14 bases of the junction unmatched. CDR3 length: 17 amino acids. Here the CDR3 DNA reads TGTGCCATCAGTGAAACCCCCCGTAGACAGGGGAATTATGGCTACACCTTC. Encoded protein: CAISETPRRQGNYGYTF.

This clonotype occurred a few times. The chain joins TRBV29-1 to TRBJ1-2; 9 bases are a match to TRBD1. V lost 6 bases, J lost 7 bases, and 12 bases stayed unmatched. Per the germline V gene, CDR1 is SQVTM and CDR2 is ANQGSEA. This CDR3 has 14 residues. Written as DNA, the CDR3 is TGCAGCGTCCTTAACCGGGACAGGGTAATTGGCTACACCTTC. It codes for CSVLNRDRVIGYTF.

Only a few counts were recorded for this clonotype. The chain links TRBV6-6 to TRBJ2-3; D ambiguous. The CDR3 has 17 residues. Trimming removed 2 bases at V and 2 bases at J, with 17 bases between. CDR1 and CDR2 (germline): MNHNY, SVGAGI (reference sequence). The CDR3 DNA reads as TGTGCCAGCAGTTACGACCCCCAGACGGCCTCCACAGATACGCAGTATTTT. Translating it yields CASSYDPQTASTDTQYF.

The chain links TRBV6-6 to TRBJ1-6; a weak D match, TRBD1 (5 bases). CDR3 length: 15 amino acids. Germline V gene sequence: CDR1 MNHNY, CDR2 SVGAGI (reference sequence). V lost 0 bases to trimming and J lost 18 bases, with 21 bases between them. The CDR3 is CASSYSGTPGGAPHF. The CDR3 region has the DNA TGTGCCAGCAGTTACTCCGGGACCCCAGGCGGGGCCCCCCACTTT.

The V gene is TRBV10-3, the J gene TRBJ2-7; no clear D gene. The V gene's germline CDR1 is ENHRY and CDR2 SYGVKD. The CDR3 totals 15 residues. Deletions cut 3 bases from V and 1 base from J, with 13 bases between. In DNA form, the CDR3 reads TGTGCCATCAGTGATGGTCAGGAGTTTTCCTACGAGCAGTACTTC. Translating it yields CAISDGQEFSYEQYF.

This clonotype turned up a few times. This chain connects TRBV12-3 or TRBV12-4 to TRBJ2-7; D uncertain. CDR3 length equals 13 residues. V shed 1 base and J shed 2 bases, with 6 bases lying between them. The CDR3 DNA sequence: TGTGCCAGCAGTTTAGGTGAAGCCTACGAGCAGTACTTC. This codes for CASSLGEAYEQYF.

The CDR3 loop reads CASRSSTGAGELFF. The CDR3 region has the DNA TGTGCCAGCAGGTCCTCTACAGGGGCCGGGGAGCTGTTTTTT. The J gene is TRBJ2-2, the V gene TRBV6-6, with TRBD1 identical over 7 bases. J lost 6 bases, V lost 6 bases, and 7 bases had no gene match. Germline V gives CDR1 MNHNY, CDR2 SVGAGI (reference sequence). CDR3 size: 14 residues.

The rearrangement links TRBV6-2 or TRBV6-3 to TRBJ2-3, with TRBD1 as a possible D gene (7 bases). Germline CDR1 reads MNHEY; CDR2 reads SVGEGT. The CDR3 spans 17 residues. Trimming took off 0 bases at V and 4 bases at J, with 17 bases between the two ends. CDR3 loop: CASSYSWQGVAADTQYF. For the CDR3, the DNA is TGTGCCAGCAGTTACTCCTGGCAGGGGGTAGCGGCAGATACGCAGTATTTT.